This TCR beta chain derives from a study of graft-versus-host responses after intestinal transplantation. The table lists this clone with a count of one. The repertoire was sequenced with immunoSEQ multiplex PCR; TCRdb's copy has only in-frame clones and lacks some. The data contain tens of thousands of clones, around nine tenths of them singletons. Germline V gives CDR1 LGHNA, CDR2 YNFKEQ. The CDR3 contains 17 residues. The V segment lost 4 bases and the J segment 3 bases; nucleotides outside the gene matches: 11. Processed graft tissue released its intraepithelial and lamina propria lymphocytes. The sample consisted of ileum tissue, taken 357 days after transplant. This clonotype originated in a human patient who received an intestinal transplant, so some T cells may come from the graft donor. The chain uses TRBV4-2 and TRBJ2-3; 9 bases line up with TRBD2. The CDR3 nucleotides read TGTGCCAGCAGCCTTTATATAGCGGGAGAATGGACAGATACGCAGTATTTT. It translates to CASSLYIAGEWTDTQYF.